The text below deals with one T cell receptor beta chain. Its cognate antigen is unknown. Produced via immunoSEQ multiplex PCR; TCRdb's table is partial and in-frame only. The data contain some 200,000 clones, roughly 91% of them singletons. This record belongs to a study of shared clonotypes between healthy human individuals. Study-level information: With ages of 18 to 49, the donors were a couple of women and three men. Each donor contributed plates that comprised three CD4 naive, three CD4 memory, two CD8 naive and one CD8 memory.

Germline V lookup: CDR1 SGDLS, CDR2 YYNGEE. The CDR3 is 14 residues long. The germline V and J ends were trimmed by 0 bases and 6 bases, with 10 bases remaining between them. Findings and limits, study-wide: Sequencing depth was a factor that was expected to affect clonotype sharing among donors. Clonotypes not shared had lower generation probabilities than those common to all four donors.

The receptor's source is a woman in her twenties or thirties in good health. Sequencing was performed on naive CD4+ T cells sorted from blood. Documented subset: CD45RA+ positively selected. The gene calls are TRBV9 and TRBJ2-1; D uncertain. The CDR3 sequence: CASSVANEPNEQFF. The CDR3 nucleotides read TGTGCCAGCAGCGTAGCGAATGAACCCAATGAGCAGTTCTTC.